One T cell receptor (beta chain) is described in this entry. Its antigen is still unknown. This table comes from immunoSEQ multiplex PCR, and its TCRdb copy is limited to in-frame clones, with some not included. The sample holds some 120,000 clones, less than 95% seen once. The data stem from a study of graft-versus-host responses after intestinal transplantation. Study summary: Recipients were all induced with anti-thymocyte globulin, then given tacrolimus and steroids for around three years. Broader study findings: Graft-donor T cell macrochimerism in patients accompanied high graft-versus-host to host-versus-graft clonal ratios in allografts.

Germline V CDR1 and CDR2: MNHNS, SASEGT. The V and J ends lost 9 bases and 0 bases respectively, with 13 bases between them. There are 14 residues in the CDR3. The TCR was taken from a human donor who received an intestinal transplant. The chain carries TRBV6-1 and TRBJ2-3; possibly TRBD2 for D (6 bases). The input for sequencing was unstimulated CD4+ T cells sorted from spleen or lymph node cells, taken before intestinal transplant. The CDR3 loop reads CASSSGLSTDTQYF. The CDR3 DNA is TGTGCCAGTAGTAGCGGACTTAGCACAGATACGCAGTATTTT.